The 31 T cell receptor beta chains reported below all come from one sample, sequenced in a study of T-cell reconstitution after alpha-beta-depleted transplantation in children. Researchers prepared the TCRbeta library using unique molecular identifiers, the study reports. TCRdb passed the PCR reads through MiXCR, listing each CDR3 protein once. Of around 340,000 distinct CDR3 sequences listed, roughly 15% are singletons. Material: PBMCs, obtained from the stem cell graft. The receptors stem from a human donor who donated a stem cell graft to a child with Fanconi anemia.

V gene TRBV5-6 combines with J gene TRBJ1-1; possible D gene TRBD1, 6 bases. CDR1 is SGHDT and CDR2 is YYEEEE in the germline V gene. CDR3 length: 14 amino acids. Trimming removed 1 base at V and 6 bases at J, with 13 bases between. CDR3 protein: CASSLKTGRAEAFF. The CDR3, as DNA: TGTGCCAGCAGCTTGAAAACAGGGCGGGCTGAAGCTTTCTTT.

This clonotype was seen repeatedly, ten times or more. The chain uses TRBV12-3 or TRBV12-4 and TRBJ2-1; 13 nucleotides align to TRBD2. There are 17 residues in the CDR3. The V segment lost 6 bases and the J segment 0 bases; nucleotides outside the gene matches: 5. The CDR3 bases are TGTGCCAGCAGCCCACTAGCGGGGGGGCCCTCCTACAATGAGCAGTTCTTC. Its translation: CASSPLAGGPSYNEQFF.

This clonotype was detected only a few times. V usage is TRBV12-3 or TRBV12-4 and J usage is TRBJ2-1, with a tentative D call TRBD2 (6 bases). This CDR3 has 12 residues. V dropped 6 bases and J dropped 10 bases, with 13 bases sitting between them. Here the CDR3 DNA reads TGTGCCAGCAGCCCCGGGGGAGAAGAGCAGTTCTTC. The encoded protein is CASSPGGEEQFF.

This clonotype was seen only a few times. V gene TRBV11-2 combines with J gene TRBJ2-2; perhaps TRBD1 as D (7 bases). Germline lookup yields CDR1 SGHAT and CDR2 FQNNGV. CDR3 length: 16 amino acids. The germline V and J ends were trimmed by 1 base and 5 bases, with 14 bases remaining between them. For the CDR3, the DNA is TGTGCCAGCAGCTTAGTTTCGACAGGGAGGACCGGGGAGCTGTTTTTT. Encoded protein: CASSLVSTGRTGELFF.

Only a few counts were recorded for this clonotype. V usage is TRBV7-2 and J usage is TRBJ2-7; 11 bases map to TRBD2. The CDR3 is 16 residues long. The V segment lost 5 bases and the J segment 0 bases; nucleotides outside the gene matches: 6. Per the germline V gene, CDR1 is SGHTA and CDR2 is FQGNSA. The CDR3 DNA reads TGTGCCAGCAGCCCAAGACTAGCGGGGACCTCCTACGAGCAGTACTTC. It encodes CASSPRLAGTSYEQYF. The variable domain in full, with the rest retrieved from reference TRBV7-2 and TRBJ2-7, is GAGVSQSPSNKVTEKGKDVELRCDPISGHTALYWYRQSLGQGLEFLIYFQGNSAPDKSGLPSDRFSAERTGGSVSTLTIQRTQQEDSAVYLCASSPRLAGTSYEQYFGPGTRLTVT.

As concerns this clonotype: A much bigger clone sits one base away, suggesting this may be a read error. The chain couples TRBV7-2 to TRBJ2-4, with D possibly matching TRBD1 (5 bases). Germline CDR1 and CDR2: SGHTA and FQGNSA. The CDR3 runs 13 residues. CDR3 bases: TGTGCCATCAGCTTAGACAGCGCTTCCCTACAGTACTTC. It is translated as CAISLDSASLQYF.

To note about this clonotype: The conserved phenylalanine or tryptophan normally closing the CDR3 is absent here, so this likely arose from a read error. The V and J genes are TRBV27 and TRBJ2-5; 9 bases are shared with TRBD2. CDR1 is MNHEY and CDR2 is SMNVEV in the germline V gene (reference sequence). V lost 3 bases and J lost 5; bases outside the gene matches: 1. The length of the CDR3 is 13 residues. CDR3 nucleotide sequence: TGTGCCAGCAGTTTTCTAGCGGGGGAGACCCAGTACCTC. This sequence encodes CASSFLAGETQYL.

The chain uses TRBV18 and TRBJ2-3, with TRBD2 matching over 7 bases. Germline assignment: CDR1 KGHSH and CDR2 LQKENI. With 2 bases clipped from V and 3 bases from J, the junction kept 5 bases outside the gene matches. There are 15 residues in the CDR3. The chain's CDR3 is CASSPGRVMTDTQYF. The DNA for the CDR3 is TGTGCCAGCTCACCAGGGAGGGTGATGACAGATACGCAGTATTTT.

A few counts support this clonotype. The genes are TRBV28 and TRBJ2-1, with 11 bases that match TRBD1. Germline CDR1 is MDHEN and CDR2 is SYDVKM. The CDR3 extends over 15 amino acids. After removal of 3 bases from V and 9 bases from J, the junction contained 7 bases not matched to a gene. The CDR3 region is CASSFVGQGAVEQFF. In nucleotides, the CDR3 is TGTGCCAGCAGTTTTGTAGGACAGGGGGCGGTTGAGCAGTTCTTC.

The rearrangement uses TRBV5-1 and TRBJ1-6; D call uncertain. The CDR3 spans 14 residues. Germline V lookup: CDR1 SGHRS, CDR2 YFSETQ. Deletions cut 0 bases from V and 11 bases from J, with 12 bases between. The CDR3 bases are TGCGCCAGCAGCTTGGAAGGGCGAGACGCACCCCTCCACTTT. Its protein product is CASSLEGRDAPLHF.

The chain is built from TRBV25-1 and TRBJ1-2, with unresolved D. CDR1 and CDR2 (germline): MGHDK, SYGVNS. The CDR3 has 15 amino acids. Deletions cut 2 bases from V and 6 bases from J, with 16 bases between. The CDR3 DNA sequence: TGTGCCAGCAGTGAAAATAACCGCGGAATGGATGGCTACACCTTC. Translated: CASSENNRGMDGYTF.

This clonotype has just a few counts. The chain combines TRBV2 with TRBJ1-1, with D perhaps TRBD1 (5 bases). CDR3 length: 14 residues. Germline V CDR1 and CDR2: SNHLY, FYNNEI. Trimming stripped 3 bases from V and 1 base from J, with 9 bases between. In nucleotides, the CDR3 is TGTGCCAGCAGTGACGGAAGGGGGAACACTGAAGCTTTCTTT. It yields the protein CASSDGRGNTEAFF.

The chain links TRBV28 to TRBJ1-2; TRBD1 aligns across 7 bases. The CDR3 loop spans 15 amino acids. V trimming: 5 bases; J trimming: 4 bases; junction bases outside the gene matches: 10. The germline V gene has CDR1 MDHEN and CDR2 SYDVKM. DNA of the CDR3: TGTGCCAGCAGTCTAACCCGGGGGACAGTCTATGGCTACACCTTC. Its protein is CASSLTRGTVYGYTF.

This clonotype was found a few times. The gene calls are TRBV12-3 or TRBV12-4 and TRBJ1-1; perhaps TRBD1 as D (6 bases). This CDR3 comprises 15 residues. V was shortened by 3 bases and J by 3 bases, with 14 bases between the two germline ends. CDR3 region: CASSFFGGQDTEAFF. CDR3 coding DNA: TGTGCCAGCAGTTTTTTCGGGGGGCAGGACACTGAAGCTTTCTTT.

This chain uses TRBV20-1 with TRBJ2-1, with 11 bases identical to TRBD1. The ends lost 3 bases at V and 7 bases at J; junction bases unmatched: 5. Germline V gene sequence: CDR1 DFQATT, CDR2 SNEGSKA (reference sequence). The CDR3 extends over 14 amino acids. The CDR3 spells CSASVGQGANEQFF. The CDR3 nucleotides read TGCAGTGCTAGTGTAGGACAGGGGGCTAATGAGCAGTTCTTC.

This clonotype has a handful of counts. The chain is built from TRBV4-3 and TRBJ2-1, with 11 bases lining up with TRBD2. Per germline, CDR1 LGHNA and CDR2 YSLEER. J gave up 10 bases and V 1 base, and 9 bases lay outside the gene matches. The length of the CDR3 is 16 residues. The CDR3 spells CASSQGMVAGGQEQFF. CDR3 in DNA: TGCGCCAGCAGCCAAGGGATGGTAGCGGGGGGGCAAGAGCAGTTCTTC.

This clonotype has more than one count but fewer than ten. This chain connects TRBV20-1 to TRBJ1-2; TRBD1 aligns across 7 bases. In germline, CDR1 is DFQATT, CDR2 SNEGSKA (reference sequence). There are 13 residues in the CDR3. V lost 1 base and J lost 6; bases outside the gene matches: 5. The CDR3 bases are TGCAGTGCTAGAGCCGGGACAGTACATGGCTACACCTTC. Translating it yields CSARAGTVHGYTF.

This clonotype was counted a few times. The chain joins TRBV7-9 to TRBJ1-2, with D perhaps TRBD1 (5 bases). Germline V lookup: CDR1 SEHNR, CDR2 FQNEAQ (reference sequence). Trimming cost V 7 bases and J 7 bases, with 16 bases left between them. This CDR3 is 13 amino acids long. CDR3 nucleotide sequence: TGTGCCAGCACCCTCCCAGGGTGGGGTGGCTACACCTTC. It specifies CASTLPGWGGYTF. Full variable domain (outside the CDR3, taken from reference TRBV7-9 and TRBJ1-2): DTGVSQNPRHKITKRGQNVTFRCDPISEHNRLYWYRQTLGQGPEFLTYFQNEAQLEKSRLLSDRFSAERPKGSFSTLEIQRTEQGDSAMYLCASTLPGWGGYTFGSGTRLTVV.

The chain carries TRBV5-6 and TRBJ2-1, with TRBD1 identical over 7 bases. Germline V gives CDR1 SGHDT, CDR2 YYEEEE. This CDR3 is built from 16 residues. V was pared by 5 bases and J by 0 bases, with 8 bases of the junction left unmatched. Here the CDR3 DNA reads TGTGCCAGCAGTCCCCGGACAGGAGCCTCCTACAATGAGCAGTTCTTC. Protein: CASSPRTGASYNEQFF. Full variable domain (rest looked up from reference TRBV5-6 and TRBJ2-1): DAGVTQSPTHLIKTRGQQVTLRCSPKSGHDTVSWYQQALGQGPQFIFQYYEEEERQRGNFPDRFSGHQFPNYSSELNVNALLLGDSALYLCASSPRTGASYNEQFFGPGTRLTVL.

V is TRBV5-1 and J is TRBJ2-3; 8 positions agree with TRBD1. With V trimmed by 0 bases and J by 2 bases, 8 bases remained unmatched. CDR3 length: 17 amino acids. CDR1 SGHRS and CDR2 YFSETQ come from the germline V gene. CDR3 nucleotide sequence: TGCGCCAGCAGCTTGGCCCGGACAGGGAAATACACAGATACGCAGTATTTT. Protein sequence: CASSLARTGKYTDTQYF.

This clonotype was found many times. This sequence joins TRBV4-3 and TRBJ2-3; 13 bases align to TRBD2. The ends lost 0 bases at V and 6 bases at J; junction bases unmatched: 9. Germline CDR1 and CDR2: LGHNA and YSLEER. This CDR3 has 18 residues. CDR3 in amino acids: CASSQDSRTSGGGDTQYF. The CDR3 region has the DNA TGCGCCAGCAGCCAAGATTCAAGGACTAGCGGGGGAGGGGATACGCAGTATTTT.

This clonotype appeared many times. This chain links TRBV28 with TRBJ1-2, with a possible D match to TRBD1 (6 bases). This CDR3 has 14 amino acids. Between the trimmed V and J ends, which lost 5 bases and 6 bases, there was a span of 16 bases. CDR1 is MDHEN and CDR2 is SYDVKM in the germline V gene. CDR3 in DNA: TGTGCCAGCAGTGTGGGCGGGACACAGCATGGCTACACCTTC. Its translation is CASSVGGTQHGYTF.

This clonotype was counted at least ten times. This CDR3 reads CASRGANTEAFF. The DNA of the CDR3 is TGTGCCAGCCGAGGGGCTAACACTGAAGCTTTCTTT. This sequence joins TRBV6-5 and TRBJ1-1; weak D call: TRBD1 (5 bases). CDR1 is MNHEY and CDR2 is SVGAGI in the germline V gene. The V and J ends lost 8 bases and 2 bases respectively, with 9 bases between them. The length of the CDR3 is 12 residues.

This clonotype was observed a few times. V is TRBV7-8 and J is TRBJ2-2; weak D call: TRBD1 (6 bases). The V gene's germline CDR1 is SGHVS and CDR2 FQNEAQ. Deletions cut 8 bases from V and 9 bases from J, with 16 bases between. The CDR3 length is 13 residues. As DNA, the CDR3 is TGTGCCAGCGAGGGGGATCCAGGGTGGGAGCTGTTTTTT. Its translation is CASEGDPGWELFF.

This chain links TRBV25-1 with TRBJ1-2; no reliable D call. CDR3 length: 13 amino acids. Germline-derived CDR1 and CDR2 are MGHDK and SYGVNS. The V and J ends lost 0 bases and 2 bases respectively, with 4 bases between them. The CDR3 spells CASSEYKNYGYTF. In nucleotides, the CDR3 is TGTGCCAGCAGTGAATATAAGAACTATGGCTACACCTTC.

This clonotype was recorded at least ten times. The chain combines TRBV7-9 with TRBJ1-4, with unresolved D. Germline loops: CDR1 SEHNR, CDR2 FQNEAQ (reference sequence). V lost 5 bases, J lost 0 bases, and 13 bases lay in between. The CDR3 loop spans 16 amino acids. CDR3 in amino acids: CASSLGKSPTNEKLFF. The CDR3, as DNA: TGTGCCAGCAGCCTCGGGAAGTCACCAACTAATGAAAAACTGTTTTTT.

This clonotype has only a few counts. V is TRBV29-1 and J is TRBJ1-5; TRBD1 is a possible D gene (6 bases). The V end lost 5 bases, the J end lost 3 bases, and 14 bases lay between the germline ends. This CDR3 has 14 amino acids. Germline V gene data show CDR1 as SQVTM and CDR2 as ANQGSEA. The CDR3 sequence is CSVSHRGANQPQHF. DNA for the CDR3: TGCAGCGTTTCTCACCGGGGGGCCAATCAGCCCCAGCATTTT.

At least ten counts were recorded for this clonotype. V gene TRBV20-1 combines with J gene TRBJ2-3; no firm D call. There are 11 residues in the CDR3. Germline V lookup: CDR1 DFQATT, CDR2 SNEGSKA (reference sequence). Trimming took 6 bases from V and 1 from J, leaving 5 bases between them. The CDR3 DNA is TGCAGTGCACGACGCACAGATACGCAGTATTTT. Protein: CSARRTDTQYF.

This clonotype was counted a few times. The chain couples TRBV5-8 to TRBJ1-4; D gene uncertain. Trimming shortened V by 1 base and J by 4 bases, and 11 bases separated the two germline ends. This CDR3 is built from 15 residues. The germline CDR1 and CDR2 sequences are SGHTS and YDEGEE. CDR3 region: CASSLYDGNNEKLFF. In DNA form, the CDR3 reads TGTGCCAGCAGCTTGTACGACGGTAATAATGAAAAACTGTTTTTT.

The chain uses TRBV7-9 and TRBJ2-5; D uncertain. Trimming removed 5 bases at V and 7 bases at J, with 14 bases between. This CDR3 is built from 13 residues. Germline-derived CDR1 and CDR2 are SEHNR and FQNEAQ (reference sequence). The CDR3 region has the DNA TGTGCCAGCAGCCACTCGCTCAAGGGGACCCAGTACTTC. Translated: CASSHSLKGTQYF. Filled out from reference TRBV7-9 and TRBJ2-5, the complete variable domain reads DTGVSQNPRHKITKRGQNVTFRCDPISEHNRLYWYRQTLGQGPEFLTYFQNEAQLEKSRLLSDRFSAERPKGSFSTLEIQRTEQGDSAMYLCASSHSLKGTQYFGPGTRLLVL.

The table lists this clonotype with a few counts. The V call is TRBV5-1, the J call TRBJ2-1; 9 positions agree with TRBD1. This CDR3 has 15 residues. Losses at the gene ends were 4 bases for V and 2 bases for J; bases not matched to a gene: 4. CDR1 and CDR2 (germline): SGHRS, YFSETQ. The CDR3 DNA sequence: TGCGCCAGCAGCCCTCGGACAGGGGCCTACAATGAGCAGTTCTTC. Encoded protein: CASSPRTGAYNEQFF.